The 30 T cell receptor beta chains listed next were all sequenced from one sample in a study of beta chain features in type 1 diabetes. Of the isolated RNA, all was reverse transcribed, and so the sequenced material was expressed TCRB transcripts. Profiling relied on immunoSEQ multiplex PCR, and the TCRdb table lists in-frame clones only, not all of them. The repertoire holds under 500,000 clones, 30% seen once, with roughly 0.066% in the top ten. Material: naive CD4+ T cells from blood. The receptors were sampled from a young man in good health.

This clone was found once. A read error may explain this, as a much larger clone is one base away. This CDR3 is also generated by other DNA sequences in the sample. The chain employs TRBV29-1 and TRBJ2-3, with D possibly matching TRBD1 (6 bases). Germline CDR1 SQVTM, CDR2 ANQGSEA. There are 12 residues in the CDR3. CDR3 in DNA: TGCAGCGTTGATGGGGGCACAGATACGCAATATTTT. Its protein product is CSVDGGTDTQYF.

This clone has a handful of counts. The chain combines TRBV19 with TRBJ1-2; D is unresolved. The V end was cut by 5 bases, the J end by 7 bases, with 11 bases between. Germline loops: CDR1 LNHDA, CDR2 SQIVND (reference sequence). This CDR3 contains 12 residues. The CDR3: CASSPDPTGYTF. Written as DNA, the CDR3 is TGTGCCAGTAGTCCCGACCCTACTGGCTACACCTTC.

This chain joins TRBV30 and TRBJ1-1; D is perhaps TRBD1 (5 bases). The CDR3 runs to 13 residues. CDR1 is GTSNPN, CDR2 SVGIG, per germline (reference sequence). With 2 bases removed from V and 5 bases from J, the gap between germline ends came to 12 bases. The CDR3 DNA sequence: TGTGCCTGGAGTAGAGGGGTAATGACTGAAGCTTTCTTT. Its translation: CAWSRGVMTEAFF.

This clone was seen a handful of times. V and J are TRBV29-1 and TRBJ2-7; 11 nucleotides agree with TRBD2. CDR1 and CDR2 (germline): SQVTM, ANQGSEA. The CDR3 extends over 13 amino acids. J lost 3 bases, V lost 6 bases, and 4 bases had no gene match. The CDR3 coding sequence is TGCAGCGTCCTAGCGGGAGGATACTACGAGCAGTACTTC. Encoded protein: CSVLAGGYYEQYF.

The rearrangement links TRBV7-2 to TRBJ2-3, with 8 bases identical to TRBD1. Germline V lookup: CDR1 SGHTA, CDR2 FQGNSA. The CDR3 is 16 amino acids. The V and J ends lost 5 bases and 3 bases, in that order; junction bases with no gene match: 10. Here the CDR3 reads CASSLGRRDRTDTQYF. As DNA, the CDR3 is TGTGCCAGCAGCCTCGGCCGTCGGGACAGGACAGATACGCAGTATTTT.

This clone was seen more than once but under ten times. This chain joins TRBV5-1 and TRBJ1-1; 10 bases line up with TRBD1. The CDR3 consists of 15 residues. Germline assignment: CDR1 SGHRS and CDR2 YFSETQ. The J segment lost 4 bases and the V segment lost 2 bases, leaving 5 bases of the junction unmatched. DNA of the CDR3: TGCGCCAGCAGCTTCGACAGGGGGCTGATCACTGAAGCTTTCTTT. Amino acid sequence: CASSFDRGLITEAFF.

This clone has just a few counts. The V gene is TRBV7-3, the J gene TRBJ2-6; weak D call: TRBD2 (6 bases). The CDR3 runs 16 residues. V dropped 2 bases and J dropped 0 bases, with 8 bases sitting between them. Looked up from germline, CDR1 is SGHTA and CDR2 is FQGTGA. The CDR3 spells CASSLAGSSGANVLTF. The CDR3 bases are TGTGCCAGCAGCTTAGCGGGAAGCTCTGGGGCCAACGTCCTGACTTTC.

Of note for this clone: In the same sample, other DNA sequences code for this CDR3. V gene TRBV7-2 combines with J gene TRBJ2-5, with 7 nucleotides matching TRBD1. In germline, CDR1 is SGHTA, CDR2 FQGNSA. This CDR3 region has 16 residues. J gave up 2 bases and V 0 bases, and 6 bases lay outside the gene matches. The CDR3 sequence: CASSLAPAGGQETQYF. The CDR3 DNA is TGTGCCAGCAGCTTAGCGCCAGCAGGGGGACAAGAGACCCAGTACTTC.

This clone was seen a few times. The chain is built from TRBV6-5 and TRBJ2-1; 7 bases align to TRBD2. Germline lookup yields CDR1 MNHEY and CDR2 SVGAGI. The CDR3 extends over 15 amino acids. With V trimmed by 6 bases and J by 8 bases, 13 bases remained unmatched. The DNA for the CDR3 is TGTGCCAGCAGATACCTAGGCGGGAGTATCGATGAGCAGTTCTTC. Translating it yields CASRYLGGSIDEQFF.

About this clone itself: The identical CDR3 is also encoded by other nucleotide sequences in the sample. The genes are TRBV25-1 and TRBJ1-5, with unresolved D. Trimming took 1 base from V and 0 from J, leaving 4 bases between them. In germline, CDR1 is MGHDK, CDR2 SYGVNS. The CDR3 sequence is 14 residues long. CDR3 protein: CASSEWGSNQPQHF. The CDR3 coding sequence is TGTGCCAGCAGTGAATGGGGTAGCAATCAGCCCCAGCATTTT.

This clone was counted only a few times. V gene TRBV6-5 combines with J gene TRBJ2-1; D is ambiguous. V lost 6 bases and J lost 0, with 12 bases in between. Germline assignment: CDR1 MNHEY and CDR2 SVGAGI. This CDR3 is 15 amino acids long. CDR3 nucleotide sequence: TGTGCCAGCAGCCGCGACCACAGCTCCTACAATGAGCAGTTCTTC. It yields the protein CASSRDHSSYNEQFF.

In its sample, this clone was seen a few times. The V and J genes are TRBV30 and TRBJ2-1; the D gene is possibly TRBD2 (5 bases). This CDR3 has 13 amino acids. Trimming shortened V by 3 bases and J by 8 bases, and 14 bases separated the two germline ends. Germline V gene lookup returns CDR1 GTSNPN and CDR2 SVGIG (reference sequence). CDR3: CAWSRGMRDEQFF. The DNA of the CDR3 is TGTGCCTGGAGCCGTGGTATGAGGGATGAGCAGTTCTTC.

Only a few counts were recorded for this clone. The chain is built from TRBV30 and TRBJ1-2; 9 nucleotides align to TRBD1. This CDR3 has 15 residues. With V trimmed by 1 base and J by 5 bases, 8 bases remained unmatched. Germline V gives CDR1 GTSNPN, CDR2 SVGIG (reference sequence). CDR3 sequence: CAWSEKGTGRYGYTF. The CDR3 DNA follows: TGTGCCTGGAGTGAAAAAGGGACAGGGCGGTATGGCTACACCTTC.

J is TRBJ2-6 and V is TRBV13, with D uncertain. Germline V gene sequence: CDR1 PRHDT, CDR2 FYEKMQ (reference sequence). This CDR3 comprises 14 residues. The V end lost 6 bases, the J end lost 2 bases, and 8 bases lay between the germline ends. In DNA, the CDR3 is TGTGCCAGCAGTGATGGCGCTGGGGCCAACGTCCTGACTTTC. This translates into CASSDGAGANVLTF.

The V gene is TRBV6-1, the J gene TRBJ2-1, with D perhaps TRBD1 (6 bases). The CDR3 is 15 amino acids. CDR1 MNHNS and CDR2 SASEGT come from the germline V gene. Trimming removed 2 bases at V and 4 bases at J, with 12 bases between. CDR3 protein: CASSERRGFYNEQFF. The CDR3 DNA is TGTGCCAGCAGTGAAAGAAGGGGGTTTTACAATGAGCAGTTCTTC.

As concerns this clone: Other nucleotide sequences from this sample produce the same CDR3. The chain combines TRBV2 with TRBJ2-7; D not certain. The CDR3 runs 11 residues. V gave up 2 bases and J gave up 3 bases, with 2 bases separating them. Germline CDR1 is SNHLY and CDR2 is FYNNEI. The CDR3 sequence: CASSEYYEQYF. CDR3 coding DNA: TGTGCCAGCAGTGAATACTACGAGCAGTACTTC.

This clone was counted between two and nine times. This sequence joins TRBV29-1 and TRBJ2-3, with D perhaps TRBD2 (6 bases). V was pared by 8 bases and J by 4 bases, with 16 bases between. The CDR3 loop spans 13 amino acids. Per germline, CDR1 SQVTM and CDR2 ANQGSEA. Here the CDR3 DNA reads TGCAGCTCCTCGACTAGGTTTGCAGATACGCAGTATTTT. Translated, it gives CSSSTRFADTQYF.

This clone was found a few times. Other nucleotide sequences from this sample produce the same CDR3. This chain connects TRBV2 to TRBJ2-5; D is unclear. The V end was cut by 5 bases, the J end by 3 bases, with 4 bases between. The CDR3 length is 11 residues. The germline V gene encodes CDR1 SNHLY and CDR2 FYNNEI. The CDR3 region has the DNA TGTGCCAGCAGTCGTGAAGAGACCCAGTACTTC. Translating it yields CASSREETQYF. The complete variable domain, with remaining parts taken from reference TRBV2 and TRBJ2-5, reads EPEVTQTPSHQVTQMGQEVILRCVPISNHLYFYWYRQILGQKVEFLVSFYNNEISEKSEIFDDQFSVERPDGSNFTLKIRSTKLEDSAMYFCASSREETQYFGPGTRLLVL.

The genes are TRBV6-5 and TRBJ1-1, with D unresolved. V was cut by 6 bases and J by 0 bases, with 5 bases left in between. This CDR3 spans 12 amino acids. Germline values: CDR1 MNHEY, CDR2 SVGAGI. The CDR3 sequence: CASREMNTEAFF. The CDR3 DNA follows: TGTGCCAGCAGGGAGATGAACACTGAAGCTTTCTTT.

The chain carries TRBV30 and TRBJ1-4; tentatively, D is TRBD1 (5 bases). This CDR3 is built from 12 residues. Looked up from germline, CDR1 is GTSNPN and CDR2 is SVGIG (reference sequence). V gave up 7 bases and J gave up 3 bases, with 9 bases separating them. The CDR3 protein is CASQGSNEKLFF. The CDR3 nucleotides read TGTGCCTCGCAGGGATCTAATGAAAAACTGTTTTTT.

The chain joins TRBV7-9 to TRBJ2-1, with D hard to call. CDR1 is SEHNR and CDR2 is FQNEAQ in the germline V gene (reference sequence). The CDR3 contains 17 residues. V was trimmed by 5 bases and J by 0 bases, leaving 17 bases between them. The CDR3 loop is CASSPIIWGSSYNEQFF. CDR3 sequence (DNA): TGTGCCAGCAGCCCCATCATATGGGGAAGCTCCTACAATGAGCAGTTCTTC.

The V gene is TRBV2, the J gene TRBJ2-7, with TRBD1 matching 9 bases. Germline-derived CDR1 and CDR2 are SNHLY and FYNNEI. The CDR3 runs to 14 residues. V trimming: 6 bases; J trimming: 3 bases; junction bases outside the gene matches: 6. The CDR3 nucleotides read TGTGCCAGCAGCTCGGGACAGGGACTCTACGAGCAGTACTTC. The encoded protein is CASSSGQGLYEQYF.

This chain links TRBV25-1 with TRBJ2-7; the match to TRBD1 covers 10 bases. Trimming took 6 bases from V and 5 from J; bases not matched to a gene: 16. Germline-derived CDR1 and CDR2 are MGHDK and SYGVNS. The CDR3 runs 17 residues. CDR3 protein: CASSDPRSSGQGNEQYF. The CDR3 nucleotides are TGTGCCAGCAGCGATCCTCGTAGTTCGGGACAGGGGAACGAGCAGTACTTC.

A remark on this clone: The sample contains more than one DNA sequence encoding this CDR3. The V and J genes are TRBV30 and TRBJ2-3; possible D gene TRBD1, 6 bases. The CDR3 has 12 residues. The germline V and J ends were trimmed by 0 bases and 6 bases, with 7 bases remaining between them. Germline V gives CDR1 GTSNPN, CDR2 SVGIG (reference sequence). CDR3 loop: CAWSVRGDTQYF. In nucleotides, the CDR3 is TGTGCCTGGAGTGTGAGGGGGGATACGCAGTATTTT.

The V gene is TRBV7-2, the J gene TRBJ2-7; possibly TRBD2 for D (6 bases). Germline V gives CDR1 SGHTA, CDR2 FQGNSA. Trimming shortened V by 1 base and J by 2 bases, and 9 bases separated the two germline ends. This CDR3 spans 14 amino acids. The CDR3 region is CASSLGAGPYEQYF. Here the CDR3 DNA reads TGTGCCAGCAGCTTAGGGGCGGGACCCTACGAGCAGTACTTC. Looking up the rest from reference TRBV7-2 and TRBJ2-7 gives the full variable domain: GAGVSQSPSNKVTEKGKDVELRCDPISGHTALYWYRQSLGQGLEFLIYFQGNSAPDKSGLPSDRFSAERTGGSVSTLTIQRTQQEDSAVYLCASSLGAGPYEQYFGPGTRLTVT.

This clone was picked up a small number of times. The chain employs TRBV29-1 and TRBJ2-1; 8 bases align to TRBD1. The germline V gene encodes CDR1 SQVTM and CDR2 ANQGSEA. V dropped 7 bases and J dropped 4; count of bases not matched to a gene: 12. This CDR3 is 15 amino acids long. The CDR3 sequence: CSAAGQAAYYNEQFF. The CDR3 DNA follows: TGCAGCGCCGCGGGACAGGCTGCGTATTACAATGAGCAGTTCTTC.

J is TRBJ2-3 and V is TRBV9, with 7 bases that match TRBD2. With V trimmed by 0 bases and J by 2 bases, 3 bases remained unmatched. The CDR3 consists of 15 residues. Germline V gene sequence: CDR1 SGDLS, CDR2 YYNGEE. CDR3 sequence: CASSVGAGYTDTQYF. CDR3 DNA: TGTGCCAGCAGCGTAGGAGCGGGGTACACAGATACGCAGTATTTT.

This clone appeared a few times. This sample includes further DNA sequences coding for the same CDR3. The V and J genes are TRBV30 and TRBJ2-7; tentatively, D is TRBD1 (6 bases). This CDR3 is 13 amino acids long. Trimming removed 2 bases at V and 0 bases at J, with 8 bases between. Germline CDR1 GTSNPN, CDR2 SVGIG (reference sequence). The CDR3 sequence: CAWSTGSSYEQYF. The CDR3 region has the DNA TGTGCCTGGAGTACAGGGAGCTCCTACGAGCAGTACTTC.

V is TRBV11-2 and J is TRBJ2-6; D is ambiguous. Trimming left V 2 bases short and J 0 bases short, with 11 bases between. The CDR3 is 17 residues long. Germline CDR1 SGHAT, CDR2 FQNNGV. CDR3 nucleotides: TGTGCCAGCAGCTTAAACCCGTGGGACTCTGGGGCCAACGTCCTGACTTTC. Translated: CASSLNPWDSGANVLTF.

This clone was seen only a few times. V is TRBV30 and J is TRBJ1-5; 10 positions match TRBD1. V shed 1 base and J 9 bases; nucleotides not matched to a gene: 9. The germline V gene has CDR1 GTSNPN and CDR2 SVGIG (reference sequence). This CDR3 is 15 amino acids long. The CDR3 spells CAWSALGQGIRPQHF. The CDR3 nucleotides are TGTGCCTGGAGTGCTCTGGGACAGGGGATCAGGCCCCAGCATTTT.